This TCR beta chain was captured by sequencing in a study of post-analysis software for immune sequencing data. Study as a whole: Relapsing-remitting, secondary progressive and progressive-relapsing forms made up the multiple sclerosis disease courses.

Unique-molecular-identifier-tagged TCR beta cDNA libraries were used. TCRdb analysed the PCR reads with MiXCR anew, one entry per CDR3 protein. The sample carries about 820,000 distinct CDR3 sequences, roughly 50% recorded once. CDR1 is SEHNR, CDR2 FQNEAQ, per germline (reference sequence). Trimming removed 5 bases from V and 2 bases from J; junction bases left unmatched: 17. This CDR3 region has 18 residues. This clonotype showed up just a few times. Its antigen is still unknown. Study outcomes and limitations: Roughly five TRBV segments appeared more often in patients than in controls, and TRBV5-6, TRBV5-1 and TRBV20-1 were among these. The F measure placed samples prepared in the same batch into strongly shared clusters.

The sample was blood. The chain recombines TRBV7-9 with TRBJ1-2, with 7 bases matching TRBD1. This sequence originates from a girl between 5 and 17 years old with multiple sclerosis. For the CDR3, the DNA is TGTGCCAGCAGCGAACGTAGGGCCCCCCAGGGACAGAACTATGGCTACACCTTC. Protein product: CASSERRAPQGQNYGYTF.